The rows below give T cell receptor beta chains drawn from one sample of a study of cytomegalovirus exposure and HLA in healthy donors. Generated by immunoSEQ multiplex PCR, the TCRdb table keeps only in-frame clones and is missing some. The data contain about 120,000 clones, 70% to 90% of them singletons. The source material was PBMCs. The receptor set was obtained from a middle-aged man in good health and CMV-seronegative. Both conserved end residues are part of each CDR3. Each record gives: CDR3 length, D gene, J gene, V gene, clone size, CDR3 DNA, CDR3 protein. A D gene is named only where the DNA matches it firmly. Where a row states a size, it is once, few, many or the class of an expanded clone; other rows omit it.

>17|.|TRBJ2-2|TRBV11-2|.
TGTGCCAGCAGCTTAGAGGTTACAGGCTCGAACACCGGGGAGCTGTTTTTT
CASSLEVTGSNTGELFF
>15|TRBD1|TRBJ2-1|TRBV10-3|.
TGTGCCATCAGTGCCCCGGGACAGGGAGACAATGAGCAGTTCTTC
CAISAPGQGDNEQFF
>20|.|TRBJ2-6|TRBV5-5|.
TGTGCCAGCAGCTTGGCCCCGATGGGGGGAACGAGCTCTGGGGCCAACGTCCTGACTTTC
CASSLAPMGGTSSGANVLTF
>20|TRBD2|TRBJ2-3|TRBV15|.
TGTGCCACCAGCAGAGAGATGCCCTGGGGGAGGGCCGACTTCACAGATACGCAGTATTTT
CATSREMPWGRADFTDTQYF
>15|.|TRBJ2-1|TRBV5-1|.
TGCGCCAGCAGCGGGCGACCCATGGGGGGCAATGAGCAGTTCTTC
CASSGRPMGGNEQFF
>15|TRBD2|TRBJ2-1|TRBV7-8|.
TGTGCCAGCAGCCCCGTGGGCGGGGGGTACAATGAGCAGTTCTTC
CASSPVGGGYNEQFF
>15|TRBD1|TRBJ1-1|TRBV6-5|.
TGTGCCAGCAGAACGCCCGGACAGGGAAACACTGAAGCTTTCTTT
CASRTPGQGNTEAFF
>16|TRBD1|TRBJ2-1|TRBV5-4|.
TGTGCCAGCAGCTTGGGAGGGGGGACAGGGGGCAATGAGCAGTTCTTC
CASSLGGGTGGNEQFF
>15|.|TRBJ1-1|TRBV7-9|once
TGTGCCAGCAGCTTAAGTCGCCAGGGAGGCACTGAAGCTTTCTTT
CASSLSRQGGTEAFF
>15|TRBD1|TRBJ1-4|TRBV6-5|once
TGTGCCAGCAGTTACTCGGGGCAGGGGGCTGAAAAACTGTTTTTT
CASSYSGQGAEKLFF
>14|.|TRBJ1-5|TRBV27|.
TGTGCCAGCAGGGGGGGTTATAGCAATCAGCCCCAGCATTTT
CASRGGYSNQPQHF
>19|TRBD1|TRBJ1-4|TRBV4-3|.
TGCGCCAGCAGCCAAGGGTTTGTACAGGGGCAACCAACTAATGAAAAACTGTTTTTT
CASSQGFVQGQPTNEKLFF